The present T cell receptor (beta chain) was sequenced within a study of blood T cell repertoires in COVID-19. The overall study: Collection of acute and convalescent COVID-19 samples took place in the United States, Italy and Spain. PBMCs, B-cell-depleted T cells, or T cells provided the cDNA or gDNA that made up the material.

From germline, CDR1 is SGDLS and CDR2 YYNGEE. Trimming left V 0 bases short and J 0 bases short, with 15 bases between. The CDR3 spans 18 residues. In the authors' workflow: Nucleated cell counts were estimated from reference gene primer amplification. Libraries were prepared by immunoSEQ multiplex PCR; TCRdb keeps only in-frame clonotypes and omits some of them. Clone size and V and J calls were adopted from that table, with D and trimming inferred from the DNA. Among around 99,000 clones, around four fifths were seen once, and the ten largest hold approximately 4.5%. The chain combines TRBV9 with TRBJ2-2; D is perhaps TRBD2 (5 bases). Source material: peripheral blood. The TCR originated in a man between 65 and 85 years old with acute or convalescent COVID-19. In DNA form, the CDR3 reads TGTGCCAGCAGCGTAGGGTTCGGGGTGCAGCCGAACACCGGGGAGCTGTTTTTT. Translating it yields CASSVGFGVQPNTGELFF.